These T cell receptor beta chains were read from a single sample in a study of blood T cell repertoires in COVID-19. The method was immunoSEQ multiplex PCR; TCRdb's version includes in-frame clones alone and lacks a portion of them. The sample has 110,000 to 150,000 clones, approximately 86% seen once. The sample comprised peripheral blood. Receptor source: a man aged 65 to 79 with acute or convalescent COVID-19. CDR3s include the opening cysteine and the closing phenylalanine or tryptophan. D genes are given only for firm matches. The size of a clone is reported for some rows only, either as once, few or many, or as a class for expanded clones.

J,D,size,V,DNA,CDR3
TRBJ1-3,TRBD1,-,TRBV24-1,TGTGCCACCAGTGATTTTCCGGACAGGGGGCACGGAAACACCATATATTTT,CATSDFPDRGHGNTIYF
TRBJ1-2,TRBD1,-,TRBV10-3,TGTGCCATCAGACCGCAGACAGGGGGCGACGGCTACACCTTC,CAIRPQTGGDGYTF
TRBJ1-5,TRBD1,-,TRBV19,TGTGCCAGTAGTATAGATCACGGACAGGGGAACCAGCCCCAGCATTTT,CASSIDHGQGNQPQHF
TRBJ2-3,TRBD1,-,TRBV5-4,TGTGCCAGCAGCCCGGTGACAGGGGGTTTGAGCACAGATACGCAGTATTTT,CASSPVTGGLSTDTQYF
TRBJ2-1,TRBD2,-,TRBV27,TGTGCCAGCAGTTTAGAGTGGGGGACTAGGGGAGAGTTCTTC,CASSLEWGTRGEFF
TRBJ2-7,-,-,TRBV7-9,TGTGCCAGCAGCTTAGCCCCTGAGCTTGGGCTTCGGATTTTC,CASSLAPELGLRIF
TRBJ2-1,-,-,TRBV6-2/TRBV6-3,TGTGCCAGCAGTTATCTGGCAGGGGCCATTGGTGAGCAGTTCTTC,CASSYLAGAIGEQFF
TRBJ1-3,TRBD1,-,TRBV7-9,TGTGCCAGCAGCTTAGGGACAGGGCTTTATACCGGAAACACCATATATTTT,CASSLGTGLYTGNTIYF
TRBJ2-7,-,-,TRBV6-5,TGTGCCAGCAGTCTACGTCCCTCGGGCTACGAGCAGTACTTC,CASSLRPSGYEQYF
TRBJ2-2,TRBD1,-,TRBV7-9,TGTGCCAGCAGCTTAGCGGCGACAGGGAATACCGGGGAGCTGTTTTTT,CASSLAATGNTGELFF
TRBJ1-5,TRBD1,few,TRBV2,TGTGCCAGCAGTGGCGGGGACAGGGAACAGCCCCAGCATTTT,CASSGGDREQPQHF
TRBJ1-1,TRBD1,-,TRBV13,TGTGCCAGCAGCTCCCCGACAGGGGGGGTCACTGAAGCTTTCTTT,CASSSPTGGVTEAFF
TRBJ2-1,TRBD2,-,TRBV9,TGTGCCAGCAGCGACGGGACTAGAACTGAGCAGTTCTTC,CASSDGTRTEQFF
TRBJ2-1,TRBD2,-,TRBV3-1/TRBV3-2,TGTGCCAGCAGCCAACTCCAGCGGGGCCAGTTCTTC,CASSQLQRGQFF
TRBJ2-1,TRBD1,-,TRBV4-1,TGCGCCAGCAGCCACCCCGACAGGGTAGGTGAGCAGTTCTTC,CASSHPDRVGEQFF
TRBJ2-7,-,-,TRBV13,TGTGCCAGCAGCCAAAGACGGAGGAGCTCCTACGAGCAGTACTTC,CASSQRRRSSYEQYF
TRBJ2-7,TRBD2,-,TRBV9,TGTGCCAGCAGCGTAAGCGGGGGGGCCTTTTACGAGCAGTACTTC,CASSVSGGAFYEQYF
TRBJ1-6,-,-,TRBV2,TGTGCCAGCAGGGCCGGGGTAACTAATTCACCCCTCCACTTT,CASRAGVTNSPLHF
TRBJ2-4,-,-,TRBV3-1/TRBV3-2,TGTGCCAGCAGCCTCACGCAGGGATCCATTCAGTACTTC,CASSLTQGSIQYF
TRBJ2-7,-,-,TRBV27,TGTGCCAGCAGTAAAGGACGGGGAACCTACGAGCAGTACTTC,CASSKGRGTYEQYF
TRBJ1-2,TRBD1,-,TRBV5-1,TGCGCCAGCAGCTTGGACGGACAGGCCGGGCGTGGCTACACCTTC,CASSLDGQAGRGYTF
TRBJ2-2,TRBD1,-,TRBV6-2/TRBV6-3,TGTGCCAGCAGTCCATCCGGGACAGCGAACACCGGGGAGCTGTTTTTT,CASSPSGTANTGELFF
TRBJ1-1,TRBD1,-,TRBV27,TGTGCCAGCAGTTGGGGGACAGGGAGATTGTATGACACTGAAGCTTTCTTT,CASSWGTGRLYDTEAFF
TRBJ1-2,-,-,TRBV7-6,TGTGCCAGCAGCTTATCGGGGGGAGGCTATGGCTACACCTTC,CASSLSGGGYGYTF
TRBJ2-7,-,-,TRBV24-1,TGTGCCACCAGTGAGCAGGGAAACTCCTACGAGCAGTACTTC,CATSEQGNSYEQYF
TRBJ2-7,-,-,TRBV11-2,TGTGCCAGCAGCCCTCGGAATAGCGGTAGCTCCTACGAGCAGTACTTC,CASSPRNSGSSYEQYF
TRBJ1-3,-,-,TRBV18,TGTGCCAGCTCACCAGCGGGCAGTTACTCTGGAAACACCATATATTTT,CASSPAGSYSGNTIYF
TRBJ1-5,TRBD1,once,TRBV27,TGTGCCAGCAATCCACAGGGGATCGGCAATCAGCCCCAGCATTTT,CASNPQGIGNQPQHF
TRBJ2-3,-,-,TRBV7-9,TGTGCCAGCAGCTTGCAGGGAGATACGCAGTATTTT,CASSLQGDTQYF
TRBJ1-2,-,-,TRBV19,TGTGCCAGTAGTACGCCTCAGGGAAACTATGGCTACACCTTC,CASSTPQGNYGYTF
TRBJ2-1,-,-,TRBV7-3,TGTGCCAGCAGCTTATTTAGCGGATACAATGAGCAGTTCTTC,CASSLFSGYNEQFF
TRBJ2-2,-,-,TRBV25-1,TGTGCCAGCATCTGGGGCCAGTCGAACACCGGGGAGCTGTTTTTT,CASIWGQSNTGELFF
TRBJ2-7,TRBD1,-,TRBV7-9,TGTGCCAGCAGCCCCACGTGGACAGGGTCCCACGAGCAGTACTTC,CASSPTWTGSHEQYF
TRBJ1-5,TRBD1,-,TRBV28,TGTGCCAGCAGCGGACAGGGAGGCAATCAGCCCCAGCATTTT,CASSGQGGNQPQHF
TRBJ1-1,-,-,TRBV5-1,TGCGCCAGCAGCTTGGAGCTATTCATGAACACTGAAGCTTTCTTT,CASSLELFMNTEAFF
TRBJ2-3,-,-,TRBV7-9,TGTGCCAGCAGCTTTAGACAGGTCGAAGATACGCAGTATTTT,CASSFRQVEDTQYF
TRBJ2-2,TRBD1,-,TRBV5-1,TGCGCCAGCAGCTTGGATGGGACAGGCCGTACAGGGGAGCTGTTTTTT,CASSLDGTGRTGELFF
TRBJ2-7,-,-,TRBV28,TGTGCCAGCAGTTTAAAAGTCACTCCCTACGAGCAGTACTTC,CASSLKVTPYEQYF
TRBJ1-2,-,-,TRBV24-1,TGTGCCACCAGTGATCCCCCGAGGAACTATGGCTACACCTTC,CATSDPPRNYGYTF
TRBJ2-7,TRBD1,-,TRBV4-2,TGTGCCAGCAGCCTAGGTCAGGGGGCGATCTACGAGCAGTACTTC,CASSLGQGAIYEQYF
TRBJ1-2,-,-,TRBV28,TGTGCCAGCAGTGTCATCAGGGGAAGGAACTATGGCTACACCTTC,CASSVIRGRNYGYTF
TRBJ2-4,TRBD1,-,TRBV7-9,TGTGCCAGCAGCCGTCCTGGGACAGACTCCAAAAACATTCAGTACTTC,CASSRPGTDSKNIQYF
TRBJ2-7,TRBD2,-,TRBV7-2,TGTGCCAGCAGCTTAGTATCGGGAGGATCATTTCCCTCACACGAGCAGTACTTC,CASSLVSGGSFPSHEQYF
TRBJ1-2,-,-,TRBV20-1,TGCAGTGCTAGACAGGGGAATGGCTACACCTTC,CSARQGNGYTF
TRBJ2-7,TRBD2,-,TRBV5-5,TGTGCCAGCAGCTTGGTAGAGCGGGGGACTAGCGGATCCTACGAGCAGTACTTC,CASSLVERGTSGSYEQYF